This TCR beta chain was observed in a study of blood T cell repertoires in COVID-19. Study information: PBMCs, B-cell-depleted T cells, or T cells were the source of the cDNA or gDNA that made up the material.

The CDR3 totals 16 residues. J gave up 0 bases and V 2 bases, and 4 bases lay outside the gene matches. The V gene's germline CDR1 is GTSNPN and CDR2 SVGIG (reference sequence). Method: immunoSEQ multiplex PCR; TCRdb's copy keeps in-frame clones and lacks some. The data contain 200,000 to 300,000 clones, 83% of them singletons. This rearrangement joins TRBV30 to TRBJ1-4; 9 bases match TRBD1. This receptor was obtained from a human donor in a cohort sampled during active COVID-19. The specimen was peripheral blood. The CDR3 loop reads CAWSLGTGTTNEKLFF. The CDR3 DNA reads TGTGCCTGGAGTCTAGGGACAGGGACAACTAATGAAAAACTGTTTTTT. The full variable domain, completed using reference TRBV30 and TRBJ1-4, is SQTIHQWPATLVQPVGSPLSLECTVEGTSNPNLYWYRQAAGRGLQLLFYSVGIGQISSEVPQNLSASRPQDRQFILSSKKLLLSDSGFYLCAWSLGTGTTNEKLFFGSGTQLSVL.